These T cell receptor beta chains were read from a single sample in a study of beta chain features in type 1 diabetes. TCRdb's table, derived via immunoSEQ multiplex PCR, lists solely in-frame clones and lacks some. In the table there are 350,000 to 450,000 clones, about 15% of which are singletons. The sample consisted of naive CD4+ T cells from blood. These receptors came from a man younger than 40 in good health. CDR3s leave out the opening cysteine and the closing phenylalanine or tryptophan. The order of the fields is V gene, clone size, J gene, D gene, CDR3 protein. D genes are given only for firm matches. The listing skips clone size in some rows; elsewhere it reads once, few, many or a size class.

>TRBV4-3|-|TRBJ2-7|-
ASSQEAGDLYEQY
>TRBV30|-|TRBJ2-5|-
AWRDGQNRKETQY
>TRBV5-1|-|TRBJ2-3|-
ASSLVQGFNTDTQY
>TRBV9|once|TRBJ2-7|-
ASSVTGQAYEQY
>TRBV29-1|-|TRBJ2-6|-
SVFRGSGANVLT
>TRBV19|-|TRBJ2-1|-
ASSIQGNEQF
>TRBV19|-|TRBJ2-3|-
ASTAGFIDTQY
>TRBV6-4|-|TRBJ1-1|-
ASPRGQKAF
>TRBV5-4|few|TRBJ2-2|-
ASSTSTVDGELF
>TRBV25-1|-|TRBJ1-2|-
ASSDTGFPYGYT
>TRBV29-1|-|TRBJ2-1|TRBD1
SVVPTGGLYNEQF
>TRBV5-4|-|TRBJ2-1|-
ASSLVGDGNYNEQF
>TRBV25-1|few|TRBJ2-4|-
ASKESGQGILAKNIQY
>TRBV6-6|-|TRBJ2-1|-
ASSNTGMIMSGQF
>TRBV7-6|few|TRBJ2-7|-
ASSLVRGPSYEQY
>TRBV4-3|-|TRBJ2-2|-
ASSQFGQTGELF
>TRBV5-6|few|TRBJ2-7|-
ASSFQRYEQY
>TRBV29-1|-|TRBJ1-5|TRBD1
SVAQGARRDQPQH
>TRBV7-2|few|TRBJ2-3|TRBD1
ASSLVWGQGTDTQY
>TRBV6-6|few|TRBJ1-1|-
ASSYSGAGTEAF
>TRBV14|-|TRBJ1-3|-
ASSQGSNTIY
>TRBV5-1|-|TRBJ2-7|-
ASSLEGRDYEQY
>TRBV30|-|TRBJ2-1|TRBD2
AWAPASGRAKEQF
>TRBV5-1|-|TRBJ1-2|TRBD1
ASSLGQDGYGYT
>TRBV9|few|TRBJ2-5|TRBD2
ASSVGIRGEETQY
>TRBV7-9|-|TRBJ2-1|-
ASSLEISSEQF
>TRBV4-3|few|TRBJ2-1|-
ASSLLRGTYNEQF
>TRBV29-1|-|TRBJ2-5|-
SAGRRDSKETQY
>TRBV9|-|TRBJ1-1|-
ASSDKWGEAF
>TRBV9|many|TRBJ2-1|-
ASSVSRVSYNEQF
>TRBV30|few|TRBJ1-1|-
AWSTWGRVGSTEAF
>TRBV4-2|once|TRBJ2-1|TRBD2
ASSQGVGTSGYNEQF
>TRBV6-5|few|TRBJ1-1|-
ATRVYTEAF
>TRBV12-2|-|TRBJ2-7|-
ASRLATRGYEQY
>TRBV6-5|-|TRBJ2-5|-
ASSYSELGETQY
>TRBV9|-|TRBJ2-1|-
ASSVATGSYNEQF
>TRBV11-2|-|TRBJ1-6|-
ASSPEQISPLH
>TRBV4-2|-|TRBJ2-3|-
ASSQASRAGADTQY
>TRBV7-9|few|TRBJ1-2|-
ASSSPRRANNYGYT
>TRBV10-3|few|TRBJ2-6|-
ASLGVSGANVLT
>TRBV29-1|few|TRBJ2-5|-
SVSRAAQETQY
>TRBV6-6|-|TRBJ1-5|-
ASREGGQPQH
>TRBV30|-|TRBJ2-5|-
AWSVRIQETQY
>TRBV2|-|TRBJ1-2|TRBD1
ASSGDRGVGYT
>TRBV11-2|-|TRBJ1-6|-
ASSLVNSPLH
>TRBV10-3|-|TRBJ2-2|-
AISESGVNTGELF
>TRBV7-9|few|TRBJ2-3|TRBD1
ASSLGDRETDTQY
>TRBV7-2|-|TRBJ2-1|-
ASSREHPFDEQF
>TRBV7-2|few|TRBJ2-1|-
ASSLARTYNEQF
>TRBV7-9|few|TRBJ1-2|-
ASIRESGVYGYT
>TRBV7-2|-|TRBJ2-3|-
ASSAMGPETDTQY
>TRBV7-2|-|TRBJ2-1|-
ASSLRQYNEQF
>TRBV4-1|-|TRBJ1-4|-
ASSQVVVTNEKLF
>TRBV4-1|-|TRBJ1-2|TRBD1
ASSQEWTGMYGYT
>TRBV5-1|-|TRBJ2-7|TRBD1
ASSLPLGTGDLNEQY